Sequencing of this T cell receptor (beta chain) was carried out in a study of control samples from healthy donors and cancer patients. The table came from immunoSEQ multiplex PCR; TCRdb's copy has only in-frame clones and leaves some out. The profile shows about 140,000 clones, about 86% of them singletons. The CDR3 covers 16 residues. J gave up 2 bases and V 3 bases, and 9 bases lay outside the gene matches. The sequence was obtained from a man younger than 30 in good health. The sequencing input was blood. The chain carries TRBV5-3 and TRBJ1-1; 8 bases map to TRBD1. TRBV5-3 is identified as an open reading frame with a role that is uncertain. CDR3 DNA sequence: TGTGCCAGAAGCTCGAAAGCAGGGGGCTACAACACTGAAGCTTTCTTT. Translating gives CARSSKAGGYNTEAFF.